The rows below give T cell receptor beta chains drawn from one sample of a study of CD8 T cells in Susac syndrome. TCRdb redid the calling of the immunoSEQ multiplex PCR reads with MiXCR, one entry per CDR3 protein. The sample gives tens of thousands of distinct CDR3 sequences, roughly nine tenths of which show up once; roughly 0.2% is in the top ten. Input material: CD8+ T cells from PBMCs. These receptors originate from a human donor in good health. Both conserved end residues are part of each CDR3. The D gene is left open where the match is weak. Clone sizes are given selectively: once, few, many, or a class where the clone is expanded.

j_gene | abundance | v_gene | len | d_gene | CDR3aa | CDR3nt
TRBJ1-3 | . | TRBV7-9 | 16 | . | CASSSGRVGSGNTIYF | TGTGCCAGCAGCTCGGGGCGTGTGGGCTCTGGAAACACCATATATTTT
TRBJ2-3 | . | TRBV6-2/TRBV6-3 | 17 | TRBD1 | CASSYPLTGADSDTQYF | TGTGCCAGCAGTTACCCCCTGACAGGGGCTGATTCAGATACGCAGTATTTT
TRBJ2-1 | few | TRBV6-1 | 16 | . | CASSGGHEGTYNEQFF | TGTGCCAGCAGTGGGGGACACGAGGGGACCTACAATGAGCAGTTCTTC
TRBJ2-1 | . | TRBV6-2/TRBV6-3 | 12 | . | CASRGAYNEQFF | TGTGCCAGCAGGGGGGCTTACAATGAGCAGTTCTTC
TRBJ2-1 | . | TRBV7-3 | 15 | TRBD2 | CASSLASGGGYEQFF | TGTGCCAGCAGCCTCGCTAGCGGGGGGGGTTATGAGCAGTTCTTC
TRBJ2-4 | . | TRBV4-3 | 13 | . | CASSQDTKNIQYF | TGCGCCAGCAGCCAAGACACCAAAAACATTCAGTACTTC
TRBJ2-1 | . | TRBV13 | 16 | . | CASSSGPVPAQQGQFF | TGTGCCAGCAGCTCGGGCCCGGTTCCCGCCCAACAGGGGCAGTTCTTC
TRBJ2-5 | . | TRBV19 | 14 | . | CASSIKGPRETQYF | TGTGCCAGTAGTATAAAGGGCCCCCGGGAGACCCAGTACTTC
TRBJ2-1 | . | TRBV7-9 | 16 | TRBD1 | CASSPLTGYGSNEQFF | TGTGCCAGCAGCCCTTTGACAGGGTACGGATCCAATGAGCAGTTCTTC
TRBJ2-1 | . | TRBV19 | 17 | . | CASSIEGYGWRSNEQFF | TGTGCCAGTAGTATAGAAGGCTACGGTTGGCGGAGCAATGAGCAGTTCTTC
TRBJ2-2 | once | TRBV11-2 | 16 | . | CASRPRDLWGTGELFF | TGTGCCAGCAGACCTAGGGACCTTTGGGGGACCGGGGAGCTGTTTTTT
TRBJ1-1 | . | TRBV27 | 14 | . | CASSLSIENTEAFF | TGTGCCAGCAGTTTATCGATTGAGAACACTGAAGCTTTCTTT
TRBJ2-1 | . | TRBV3-1 | 15 | TRBD1 | CASSQWDRVYNEQFF | TGTGCCAGCAGCCAATGGGACAGGGTCTACAATGAGCAGTTCTTC
TRBJ2-7 | . | TRBV3-1 | 18 | . | CASSQLRAALTRPYEQYF | TGTGCCAGCAGCCAATTGAGGGCCGCTCTGACGCGACCTTACGAGCAGTACTTC
TRBJ2-7 | . | TRBV5-1 | 14 | TRBD1 | CASRAGQGPYEQYF | TGCGCCAGCCGGGCCGGACAGGGTCCCTACGAGCAGTACTTC
TRBJ1-1 | . | TRBV10-1 | 13 | . | CAIQGTLGTEAFF | TGCGCCATCCAGGGAACCCTGGGGACTGAAGCTTTCTTT
TRBJ2-1 | . | TRBV6-2/TRBV6-3 | 15 | TRBD2 | CASSYDSGAPNEQFF | TGTGCCAGCAGTTACGACAGCGGGGCCCCCAATGAGCAGTTCTTC
TRBJ2-7 | . | TRBV7-9 | 14 | . | CASSSPDGHYEQYF | TGTGCCAGCAGCTCCCCGGACGGGCACTACGAGCAGTACTTC
TRBJ2-7 | . | TRBV5-6 | 14 | . | CASSSQGAYGEQYF | TGTGCCAGCAGCTCTCAAGGGGCGTATGGCGAGCAGTACTTC
TRBJ1-2 | . | TRBV4-1 | 15 | . | CASSQDPVTVYGYTF | TGCGCCAGCAGCCAAGACCCGGTGACGGTCTATGGCTACACCTTC
TRBJ2-3 | . | TRBV20-1 | 15 | . | CSARDGQYPGDTQYF | TGCAGTGCTAGAGACGGACAATACCCTGGGGATACGCAGTATTTT
TRBJ2-1 | . | TRBV10-3 | 16 | . | CAISEVGDSIAVGQFF | TGTGCCATCAGTGAGGTGGGAGATTCCATAGCTGTGGGGCAGTTCTTC
TRBJ2-3 | once | TRBV4-1 | 16 | TRBD2 | CASSQDPGGRTDTQYF | TGCGCCAGCAGCCAAGATCCGGGGGGTAGAACAGATACGCAGTATTTT
TRBJ1-5 | . | TRBV6-5 | 14 | . | CASSLDGSNQPQHF | TGTGCCAGCAGCCTGGACGGTAGCAATCAGCCCCAGCATTTT
TRBJ2-7 | . | TRBV2 | 15 | . | CASNLQGSSSYEQYF | TGTGCCAGCAACCTACAAGGGTCGAGCTCCTACGAGCAGTACTTC
TRBJ1-6 | . | TRBV4-3 | 15 | TRBD1 | CASSQDRDRGSPLHF | TGCGCCAGCAGCCAAGACCGGGACAGGGGATCACCCCTCCACTTT
TRBJ2-2 | . | TRBV7-6 | 12 | . | CACPSGTGELFF | TGTGCCTGCCCATCGGGCACCGGGGAGCTGTTTTTT
TRBJ1-2 | . | TRBV7-9 | 15 | TRBD1 | CASSRDREIPYGYTF | TGTGCCAGCAGCCGGGACAGGGAGATTCCCTATGGCTACACCTTC
TRBJ2-7 | few | TRBV20-1 | 12 | . | CSARVGEYEQYF | TGCAGTGCCAGGGTCGGGGAATACGAGCAGTACTTC